The 21 T cell receptor beta chains below all came from one sample that was sequenced in a study of cytotoxic CD8 clonotypes in ibrutinib-treated CLL. TCRdb keeps only in-frame clones here, not all; method: immunoSEQ multiplex PCR. The data show under 150,000 clones, with 70% to 90% seen just once and about 7.4% held by the top ten. The specimen comprised PBMCs, sampled after 36 months of ibrutinib treatment. These receptors originate from a human donor with chronic lymphocytic leukemia.

V and J are TRBV7-9 and TRBJ2-7; no clear D. V gave up 7 bases and J gave up 6 bases, with 16 bases separating them. CDR1 is SEHNR, CDR2 FQNEAQ, per germline (reference sequence). The CDR3 is 13 amino acids. The CDR3: CASKLTIASEQYF. DNA of the CDR3: TGTGCCAGCAAATTGACCATCGCCTCCGAGCAGTACTTC.

The rearrangement joins TRBV7-9 to TRBJ2-3; D is unclear. The V gene lost 8 bases and the J gene lost 3 bases, with 12 bases spanning the gap. CDR1 and CDR2 (germline): SEHNR, FQNEAQ (reference sequence). The CDR3 sequence is 13 residues long. This chain's CDR3 is CASSRSGTDTQYF. The CDR3 nucleotides are TGTGCCAGCTCCCGTTCCGGGACAGATACGCAGTATTTT.

This sequence joins TRBV6-5 and TRBJ1-2, with TRBD1 as a possible D gene (5 bases). CDR1 and CDR2 from the germline V gene are MNHEY and SVGAGI. The CDR3 is 12 amino acids. V was cut by 7 bases and J by 4 bases, with 10 bases left in between. The CDR3 spells CASTGASYGYTF. The CDR3, as DNA: TGTGCCAGCACCGGGGCAAGCTATGGCTACACCTTC.

This clone was recorded once. This sequence joins TRBV18 and TRBJ2-5; D remains unclear. Germline V CDR1 and CDR2: KGHSH, LQKENI. This CDR3 region has 14 residues. Trimming shortened V by 6 bases and J by 1 base, and 12 bases separated the two germline ends. CDR3 nucleotides: TGTGCCAGCTCCTCTACGGCAATCCAAGAGACCCAGTACTTC. As protein: CASSSTAIQETQYF.

As regards this clone: Other DNA sequences in the sample encode the same CDR3. The chain has TRBV6-5 and TRBJ2-7; either TRBD1 or TRBD2 may fit D (5 bases each). V lost 6 bases and J 4 bases, leaving 7 bases between the germline ends. CDR3 length: 11 amino acids. Germline V CDR1 and CDR2: MNHEY, SVGAGI. This CDR3 reads CASSWGYEQYF. The CDR3 region has the DNA TGTGCCAGCAGCTGGGGGTACGAGCAGTACTTC.

This rearrangement joins TRBV10-3 to TRBJ2-5; no clear D. The germline V gene encodes CDR1 ENHRY and CDR2 SYGVKD. The V and J ends lost 7 bases and 3 bases respectively, with 12 bases between them. The CDR3 runs 13 residues. The chain's CDR3 is CAITATEKETQYF. The CDR3 DNA reads as TGTGCCATCACCGCGACCGAGAAAGAGACCCAGTACTTC.

The genes are TRBV11-2 and TRBJ2-7; the D gene could be TRBD1 or TRBD2 (6 bases each). CDR1 and CDR2 (germline): SGHAT, FQNNGV. CDR3 length: 16 amino acids. Trimming removed 2 bases from V and 4 bases from J, with 18 bases in between. The CDR3 region has the DNA TGTGCCAGCAGCTTAATGGGTGGGGGGCGCGGGTACGAGCAGTACTTC. Protein sequence: CASSLMGGGRGYEQYF.

The genes are TRBV29-1 and TRBJ1-2; no firm D call. This CDR3 spans 11 amino acids. The V gene lost 2 bases and the J gene lost 6 bases, with 7 bases spanning the gap. Germline CDR1 reads SQVTM; CDR2 reads ANQGSEA. The CDR3 reads CSVETVNGYTF. The CDR3 nucleotides read TGCAGCGTTGAAACGGTTAATGGCTACACCTTC. The whole variable domain, filled in from reference TRBV29-1 and TRBJ1-2, reads SAVISQKPSRDICQRGTSLTIQCQVDSQVTMMFWYRQQPGQSLTLIATANQGSEATYESGFVIDKFPISRPNLTFSTLTVSNMSPEDSSIYLCSVETVNGYTFGSGTRLTVV.

The chain has TRBV2 and TRBJ1-5; unclear D gene. CDR1 is SNHLY, CDR2 FYNNEI, per germline. V dropped 5 bases and J dropped 0 bases, with 11 bases sitting between them. The CDR3 is 15 amino acids. CDR3 amino acids: CASSTAPYSNQPQHF. In nucleotides, the CDR3 is TGTGCCAGCAGTACGGCACCCTATAGCAATCAGCCCCAGCATTTT.

CDR3 region: CASSARVNEKLFF. The CDR3 DNA reads as TGTGCCAGTAGTGCCCGGGTTAATGAAAAACTGTTTTTT. The V and J genes are TRBV19 and TRBJ1-4; D call uncertain. Germline values: CDR1 LNHDA, CDR2 SQIVND (reference sequence). V lost 5 bases and J 4 bases, leaving 8 bases between the germline ends. The CDR3 is 13 residues long.

This chain connects TRBV14 to TRBJ2-5; D gene unclear. Deletions cut 0 bases from V and 6 bases from J, with 5 bases between. The CDR3 totals 12 residues. Germline CDR1 reads SGHDN; CDR2 reads FVKESK. In DNA form, the CDR3 reads TGTGCCAGCAGCCAAGATCTCCAGACCCAGTACTTC. Protein sequence: CASSQDLQTQYF.

The CDR3 reads CASSNSGTYTGELFF. For the CDR3, the DNA is TGTGCCAGTAGTAATAGCGGGACATACACCGGGGAGCTGTTTTTT. The chain joins TRBV19 to TRBJ2-2; 8 bases are shared with TRBD2. J gave up 3 bases and V 4 bases, and 4 bases lay outside the gene matches. This CDR3 region has 15 residues. In germline, CDR1 is LNHDA, CDR2 SQIVND (reference sequence).

The rearrangement uses TRBV5-1 and TRBJ2-3, with 13 bases aligning to TRBD2. This CDR3 comprises 16 residues. The V gene's germline CDR1 is SGHRS and CDR2 YFSETQ. V trimming: 4 bases; J trimming: 1 base; junction bases outside the gene matches: 3. For the CDR3, the DNA is TGCGCCAGCAGCATCGGACTAGCGGGAGGCACAGATACGCAGTATTTT. It encodes CASSIGLAGGTDTQYF.

The chain has TRBV13 and TRBJ2-2; D might be TRBD2 (6 bases). There are 13 residues in the CDR3. CDR1 PRHDT and CDR2 FYEKMQ come from the germline V gene (reference sequence). The V and J ends lost 5 bases and 11 bases respectively, with 15 bases between them. The CDR3: CASSRRLVGELFF. CDR3 sequence (DNA): TGTGCCAGCAGCCGTCGACTAGTGGGAGAGCTGTTTTTT.

The CDR3 loop reads CASSEKRAGYGYTF. CDR3 coding DNA: TGTGCCAGCAGTGAGAAGAGGGCAGGGTATGGCTACACCTTC. The V gene is TRBV2, the J gene TRBJ1-2, with D perhaps TRBD1 (5 bases). V lost 3 bases to trimming and J lost 5 bases, with 13 bases between them. Per the germline V gene, CDR1 is SNHLY and CDR2 is FYNNEI. The CDR3 is 14 residues long.

The J gene is TRBJ1-1, the V gene TRBV18, with 7 bases identical to TRBD1. Germline V CDR1 and CDR2: KGHSH, LQKENI. The CDR3 loop spans 17 amino acids. The junction had 11 bases not matched to a gene; V was cut back by 1 base and J by 3 bases. The CDR3 region is CASSPRQGRGRDTEAFF. The CDR3, as DNA: TGTGCCAGCTCACCACGACAGGGCCGGGGCCGGGACACTGAAGCTTTCTTT.

This clone has a handful of counts. The genes are TRBV5-1 and TRBJ2-7; no firm D call. The germline V gene has CDR1 SGHRS and CDR2 YFSETQ. V dropped 2 bases and J dropped 0 bases, with 12 bases sitting between them. There are 15 residues in the CDR3. The CDR3 region is CASSFGGRSSYEQYF. The DNA of the CDR3 is TGCGCCAGCAGCTTCGGCGGACGGAGCTCCTACGAGCAGTACTTC.

The sample holds a few counts of this clone. This chain connects TRBV19 to TRBJ2-1; a possible D gene is TRBD2 (6 bases). The CDR3 extends over 14 amino acids. Trimming left V 2 bases short and J 10 bases short, with 15 bases between. Germline values: CDR1 LNHDA, CDR2 SQIVND (reference sequence). The CDR3 region is CASSISDSTSEQFF. CDR3 in DNA: TGTGCCAGTAGTATAAGTGACTCCACTAGCGAGCAGTTCTTC. The whole variable domain, filled in from reference TRBV19 and TRBJ2-1, reads DGGITQSPKYLFRKEGQNVTLSCEQNLNHDAMYWYRQDPGQGLRLIYYSQIVNDFQKGDIAEGYSVSREKKESFPLTVTSAQKNPTAFYLCASSISDSTSEQFFGPGTRLTVL.

This clone was picked up a small number of times. The gene calls are TRBV2 and TRBJ1-5; D possibly corresponds to TRBD1 (6 bases). The length of the CDR3 is 14 residues. Trimming shortened V by 0 bases and J by 8 bases, and 11 bases separated the two germline ends. The V gene's germline CDR1 is SNHLY and CDR2 FYNNEI. The CDR3 region has the DNA TGTGCCAGCAGTGAAGCCACAGGGACGAAGCCCCAGCATTTT. Residues: CASSEATGTKPQHF.

The chain recombines TRBV28 with TRBJ1-1; D gene uncertain. This CDR3 spans 13 amino acids. CDR1 is MDHEN and CDR2 is SYDVKM in the germline V gene. Trimming shortened V by 2 bases and J by 1 base, and 5 bases separated the two germline ends. In DNA form, the CDR3 reads TGTGCCAGCAGTTTACCGAGGAACACTGAAGCTTTCTTT. It is translated as CASSLPRNTEAFF.

This clone was recorded a few times. The rearrangement joins TRBV28 to TRBJ1-5, with D possibly TRBD1 on 6 matching bases. Trimming pared 6 bases from V and 1 base from J, leaving 13 bases between. Germline assignment: CDR1 MDHEN and CDR2 SYDVKM. The CDR3 consists of 15 residues. This CDR3 reads CASSPNRASNQPQHF. The CDR3 DNA reads TGTGCCAGCAGCCCCAACAGGGCGAGCAATCAGCCCCAGCATTTT. Full variable domain (missing parts from reference TRBV28 and TRBJ1-5): DVKVTQSSRYLVKRTGEKVFLECVQDMDHENMFWYRQDPGLGLRLIYFSYDVKMKEKGDIPEGYSVSREKKERFSLILESASTNQTSMYLCASSPNRASNQPQHFGDGTRLSIL.